The following is a T cell receptor beta chain sequence with its context. Its antigen is unknown. Produced via immunoSEQ multiplex PCR; TCRdb's table is partial and in-frame only. The table has some 70,000 clones, roughly nine tenths seen once. No patient showed confetti depigmentation, a clinical sign of active disease. This sample was taken from a study of resident and recirculating memory T cells in vitiligo. Study-wide background: Each patient gave two lesional and two nonlesional epidermal shave biopsies, plus PBMCs. Findings and caveats of the study: No unique dominant TCR clone was found in vitiligo lesions. Non-conserved TCRs across sites and patients suggested distinct clones per lesion.

There are 15 residues in the CDR3. CDR1 is SGHTA and CDR2 is FQGNSA in the germline V gene. V shed 1 base, J shed 10 bases, and the junction held 6 bases outside the gene matches. The sample consisted of blood. J is TRBJ1-6 and V is TRBV7-2; 8 nucleotides line up with TRBD1. The TCR comes from a male donor with vitiligo. The CDR3 DNA reads as TGTGCCAGCAGCTTAGGAACAGGGGGGCACTCACCCCTCCACTTT. Its protein product is CASSLGTGGHSPLHF.